Sequencing of this TCR beta chain was carried out in a study of blood T cell repertoires in COVID-19. Study summary: Samples of COVID-19 (acute and convalescent) were obtained from the United States, Italy and Spain.

This CDR3 spans 14 amino acids. The ends lost 5 bases at V and 7 bases at J; junction bases unmatched: 4. The germline V gene encodes CDR1 SEHNR and CDR2 FQNEAQ (reference sequence). Measured with immunoSEQ multiplex PCR; TCRdb has only the in-frame clones, and not every one. Of 45,000 to 60,000 clones detected, around 82% appear once; the ten largest clones hold 8.2%. V usage is TRBV7-9 and J usage is TRBJ2-1; TRBD2 aligns across 11 bases. The receptor's source is a woman of 80 years or more with acute or convalescent COVID-19. Sequenced sample: peripheral blood. As DNA, the CDR3 is TGTGCCAGCAGCCCGGGACTAGCGGAAAATGAGCAGTTCTTC. Its protein product is CASSPGLAENEQFF.